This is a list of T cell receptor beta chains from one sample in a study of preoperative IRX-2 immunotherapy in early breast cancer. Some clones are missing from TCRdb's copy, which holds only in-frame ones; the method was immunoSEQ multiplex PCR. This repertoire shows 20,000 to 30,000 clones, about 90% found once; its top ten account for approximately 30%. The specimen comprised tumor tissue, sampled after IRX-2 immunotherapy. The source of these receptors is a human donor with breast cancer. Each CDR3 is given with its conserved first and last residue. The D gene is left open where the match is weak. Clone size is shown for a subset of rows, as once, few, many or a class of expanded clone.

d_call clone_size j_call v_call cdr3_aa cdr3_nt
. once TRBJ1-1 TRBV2 CASSEVNTEAFF TGTGCCAGCAGTGAGGTGAACACTGAAGCTTTCTTT
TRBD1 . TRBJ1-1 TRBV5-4 CASSLAGTGRTEAFF TGTGCCAGCAGCTTGGCAGGGACAGGGAGGACTGAAGCTTTCTTT
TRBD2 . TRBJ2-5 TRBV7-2 CASSFGLAPQETQYF TGTGCCAGCAGCTTTGGACTAGCGCCCCAAGAGACCCAGTACTTC
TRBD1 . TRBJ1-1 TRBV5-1 CASSLESGGTEAFF TGCGCCAGCAGCTTGGAGTCAGGGGGGACTGAAGCTTTCTTT
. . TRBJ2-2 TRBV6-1 CASSVKQGTGELFF TGTGCCAGCAGTGTCAAACAGGGTACCGGGGAGCTGTTTTTT
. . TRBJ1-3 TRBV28 CASSFPLVPNPSGNTIYF TGTGCCAGCAGTTTCCCTCTCGTACCCAACCCCTCTGGAAACACCATATATTTT
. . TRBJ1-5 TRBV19 CASTRGRQPQHF TGTGCCAGTACCCGGGGACGTCAGCCCCAGCATTTT
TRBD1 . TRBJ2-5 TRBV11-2 CASKMDRGRETQYF TGTGCCAGCAAAATGGACAGGGGGCGGGAGACCCAGTACTTC
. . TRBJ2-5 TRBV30 CAWSVRSGQRETQYF TGTGCCTGGAGTGTACGTTCCGGACAGAGAGAGACCCAGTACTTC
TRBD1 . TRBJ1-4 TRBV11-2 CASNQGQGQEKLFF TGTGCCAGCAACCAAGGACAGGGTCAGGAAAAACTGTTTTTT